These T cell receptor beta chains were read from a single sample in a study of T cells after yellow fever vaccination. TCRdb re-called the 5' RACE reads with MiXCR, one entry per CDR3 protein. Seen here are some 350,000 distinct CDR3 sequences, roughly 9.4% observed once, and the top ten hold more than 15%. This material consisted of PBMCs, taken on the day of the first yellow fever vaccination. Source of these receptors: a man younger than 30 who received the YFV17D yellow fever vaccine. CDR3s include the opening cysteine and the closing phenylalanine or tryptophan. The order of the fields is J gene, clone size, D gene, V gene, CDR3 protein, CDR3 DNA. A D gene is named only where the DNA matches it firmly. Only some rows state a clone size, as once, few, many or a class for expanded clones.

TRBJ1-2 few TRBD1 TRBV20-1 CSASDQGEGYTF TGCAGTGCTAGCGATCAGGGGGAGGGCTACACCTTC
TRBJ2-3 few TRBD2 TRBV12-3/TRBV12-4 CASSSASGGAPDTQYF TGTGCCAGCAGTTCTGCTAGCGGGGGGGCCCCAGATACGCAGTATTTT
TRBJ2-1 few TRBD1 TRBV6-2/TRBV6-3 CASGIGQDINNEQFF TGTGCCAGCGGGATCGGACAGGACATAAACAATGAGCAGTTCTTC
TRBJ2-3 . TRBD1 TRBV7-2 CASSYLTGGTDTQYF TGTGCCAGCAGCTACCTAACAGGGGGGACAGATACGCAGTATTTT
TRBJ2-5 few . TRBV5-1 CASSLARSGPQETQYF TGCGCCAGCAGCTTGGCCAGGAGCGGGCCCCAAGAGACCCAGTACTTC
TRBJ2-5 few . TRBV29-1 CSVGIGETQYF TGCAGCGTGGGGATAGGAGAGACCCAGTACTTC
TRBJ2-5 many . TRBV5-1 CASSLVGLQETQYF TGCGCCAGCAGCTTGGTGGGGTTACAAGAGACCCAGTACTTC
TRBJ2-5 many TRBD2 TRBV4-2 CASSQVAGTQETQYF TGTGCCAGCAGCCAAGTAGCGGGGACCCAAGAGACCCAGTACTTC
TRBJ2-3 many TRBD2 TRBV29-1 CSVEQAGGPIDTQYF TGCAGCGTTGAACAAGCGGGGGGGCCTATAGATACGCAGTATTTT
TRBJ2-5 few . TRBV7-2 CASSLGGGLGTQYF TGTGCCAGCAGCTTAGGTGGGGGGCTCGGGACCCAGTACTTC
TRBJ2-5 many TRBD2 TRBV7-8 CASRPGLVGETQYF TGTGCCAGCAGACCGGGACTAGTGGGTGAGACCCAGTACTTC
TRBJ2-2 . . TRBV28 CASSFPGLTGLGTGELFF TGTGCCAGCAGTTTCCCCGGGCTAACAGGGTTGGGGACCGGGGAGCTGTTTTTT
TRBJ2-7 . TRBD2 TRBV5-1 CASNGGIDSYEQYF TGCGCCAGCAACGGGGGGATAGACTCCTACGAGCAGTACTTC
TRBJ1-6 . TRBD1 TRBV7-2 CASSQDRAGSPLHF TGTGCCAGCAGCCAGGACAGGGCCGGGTCACCCCTCCACTTT
TRBJ2-1 few . TRBV30 CAWSKLRNNEQFF TGTGCCTGGAGCAAACTCCGAAACAATGAGCAGTTCTTC
TRBJ1-2 . . TRBV12-3/TRBV12-4 CASSLTTGTYGYTF TGTGCCAGCAGTTTAACAACAGGGACCTATGGCTACACCTTC
TRBJ1-2 . TRBD1 TRBV25-1 CASSTTGAALYGYTF TGTGCCAGCTCTACGACAGGGGCCGCTTTATATGGCTACACCTTC
TRBJ1-2 many . TRBV4-2 CASSQGLGPGQGYTF TGTGCCAGCAGCCAAGGACTGGGCCCAGGCCAGGGCTACACCTTC
TRBJ2-7 . . TRBV5-6 CATVKSGGDYEQYF TGTGCCACCGTGAAGTCCGGGGGAGACTACGAGCAGTACTTC
TRBJ2-7 . TRBD1 TRBV4-1 CASSQRQGTSYEQYF TGCGCCAGCAGCCAACGACAGGGGACCTCCTACGAGCAGTACTTC
TRBJ2-6 . . TRBV5-1 CASSLASGPGANVLTF TGCGCCAGCAGCTTGGCTTCGGGTCCTGGGGCCAACGTCCTGACTTTC
TRBJ2-2 few . TRBV14 CASSQVIGAGELFF TGTGCCAGCAGCCAAGTCATCGGGGCAGGGGAGCTGTTTTTT
TRBJ2-3 few . TRBV4-2 CASSQQSTGGTDTQYF TGTGCCAGCAGCCAACAGTCAACGGGGGGCACAGATACGCAGTATTTT
TRBJ1-2 . . TRBV12-3/TRBV12-4 CASSLVVSTGANFGYTF TGTGCCAGCAGTTTAGTCGTATCGACAGGCGCTAATTTTGGCTACACCTTC
TRBJ2-3 . TRBD2 TRBV4-3 CASSHLPGLAGGSSTDTQYF TGCGCCAGCAGCCACCTACCGGGACTAGCGGGGGGTTCTAGCACAGATACGCAGTATTTT
TRBJ2-3 . . TRBV7-2 CASSWGRDTQYF TGTGCCAGCAGCTGGGGCAGAGATACGCAGTATTTT
TRBJ1-2 few TRBD1 TRBV11-2 CASSLGTGAWYGYTF TGTGCCAGCAGCTTGGGGACAGGGGCTTGGTATGGCTACACCTTC
TRBJ2-7 . . TRBV25-1 CASSSWVESGYEQYF TGTGCCAGCAGCTCGTGGGTCGAGAGTGGCTACGAGCAGTACTTC
TRBJ2-7 few TRBD2 TRBV30 CAWRLFGTSGENEQYF TGTGCCTGGAGATTGTTCGGGACTAGCGGGGAAAACGAGCAGTACTTC